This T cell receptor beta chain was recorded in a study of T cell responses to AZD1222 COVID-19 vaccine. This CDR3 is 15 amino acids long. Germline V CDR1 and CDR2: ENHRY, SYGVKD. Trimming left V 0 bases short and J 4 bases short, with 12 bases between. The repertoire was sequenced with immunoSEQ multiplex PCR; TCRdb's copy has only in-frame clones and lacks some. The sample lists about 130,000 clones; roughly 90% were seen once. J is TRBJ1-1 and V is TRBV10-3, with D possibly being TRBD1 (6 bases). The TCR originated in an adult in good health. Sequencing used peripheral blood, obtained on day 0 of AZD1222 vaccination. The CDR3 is CAISESSGGVTEAFF. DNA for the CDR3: TGTGCCATCAGTGAGTCCTCGGGGGGCGTCACTGAAGCTTTCTTT.